These 23 T cell receptor beta chains were all obtained from the same sample, sequenced in a study of cytomegalovirus exposure and HLA in healthy donors. This PCR relied on a set of 60 Vbeta primers and 13 Jbeta primers. Repertoires were generated with immunoSEQ multiplex PCR, while TCRdb's copy carries only in-frame clones and drops some. Of about 160,000 clones in the sample, about 81% were seen once. The sample consisted of PBMCs. The receptors originated from a woman under 30 in good health and CMV-seronegative.

V is TRBV23-1 and J is TRBJ1-1; TRBD1 is a possible D gene (5 bases). TRBV23-1 is an ORF; its function is uncertain. Trimming left V 3 bases short and J 4 bases short, with 18 bases between. The CDR3 is 16 amino acids. DNA for the CDR3: TGCGCCAGCAGTCATTTCCGGGGGAGGTCGGGCACTGAAGCTTTCTTT. Residues: CASSHFRGRSGTEAFF.

This clone occurred a few times. This chain links TRBV5-1 with TRBJ2-5, with unresolved D. Germline CDR1 reads SGHRS; CDR2 reads YFSETQ. The CDR3 is 14 residues long. The germline V and J ends were trimmed by 1 base and 0 bases, with 7 bases remaining between them. DNA for the CDR3: TGCGCCAGCAGCTTGAAACAGTACCAAGAGACCCAGTACTTC. Its protein is CASSLKQYQETQYF.

The chain uses TRBV5-1 and TRBJ1-1, with 9 nucleotides matching TRBD1. CDR1 is SGHRS, CDR2 YFSETQ, per germline. This CDR3 is 17 amino acids long. J was trimmed by 1 base and V by 4 bases; bases with no gene match: 11. The CDR3 coding sequence is TGCGCCAGCAGCCCCCGAATAAGACAGGGGGAGAACACTGAAGCTTTCTTT. Translating it yields CASSPRIRQGENTEAFF.

This clone was observed once. This chain links TRBV27 with TRBJ2-7, with TRBD1 matching over 7 bases. The CDR3 consists of 13 residues. The ends lost 5 bases at V and 8 bases at J; junction bases unmatched: 9. From germline, CDR1 is MNHEY and CDR2 SMNVEV (reference sequence). The CDR3 region has the DNA TGTGCCAGCAGTGTAGAACAGGGGTATAAGCAGTACTTC. Protein: CASSVEQGYKQYF.

The chain has TRBV4-1 and TRBJ2-7; 9 nucleotides align to TRBD2. Germline V gives CDR1 MGHRA, CDR2 YSYEKL. This CDR3 region has 15 residues. J lost 0 bases, V lost 3 bases, and 3 bases had no gene match. Here the CDR3 DNA reads TGCGCCAGCAGCCAGGGACTAGCCCCCTCCTACGAGCAGTACTTC. Amino acids: CASSQGLAPSYEQYF.

This clone has only a few counts. The V gene is TRBV6-1, the J gene TRBJ2-1, with D perhaps TRBD2 (5 bases). This CDR3 has 13 residues. Germline CDR1 is MNHNS and CDR2 is SASEGT. V lost 2 bases, J lost 7 bases, and 9 bases lay in between. CDR3 in amino acids: CASSEPRGNEQFF. In DNA form, the CDR3 reads TGTGCCAGCAGTGAACCTCGGGGAAATGAGCAGTTCTTC.

This chain uses TRBV5-1 with TRBJ1-2, with D uncertain. Germline lookup yields CDR1 SGHRS and CDR2 YFSETQ. CDR3 length: 14 residues. V was pared by 0 bases and J by 2 bases, with 8 bases between. The DNA of the CDR3 is TGCGCCAGCAGCTTGGACATGATGAACTATGGCTACACCTTC. Encoded protein: CASSLDMMNYGYTF.

The V gene is TRBV18, the J gene TRBJ1-6; 7 nucleotides align to TRBD1. This CDR3 contains 14 residues. Germline CDR1 reads KGHSH; CDR2 reads LQKENI. The ends lost 3 bases at V and 11 bases at J; junction bases unmatched: 7. The CDR3 spells CASSPDREEAPLHF. DNA of the CDR3: TGTGCCAGCTCACCCGACAGGGAAGAAGCACCCCTCCACTTT.

The V call is TRBV2, the J call TRBJ2-1, with a tentative D call TRBD2 (5 bases). CDR3 size: 14 residues. CDR1 is SNHLY and CDR2 is FYNNEI in the germline V gene. Trimming removed 4 bases at V and 7 bases at J, with 14 bases between. The CDR3 protein is CASSGIEGGNEQFF. The CDR3 DNA reads as TGTGCCAGCAGTGGAATCGAGGGCGGAAATGAGCAGTTCTTC.

This clone has only a few counts. This chain links TRBV2 with TRBJ1-1, with D perhaps matching TRBD1 (5 bases). CDR3 length: 13 residues. CDR1 and CDR2 (germline): SNHLY, FYNNEI. V dropped 3 bases and J dropped 1 base, with 6 bases sitting between them. CDR3 amino acids: CASSDQGNTEAFF. Written as DNA, the CDR3 is TGTGCCAGCAGTGATCAGGGGAACACTGAAGCTTTCTTT.

The genes are TRBV4-1 and TRBJ1-6; D is perhaps TRBD1 (5 bases). Germline V gives CDR1 MGHRA, CDR2 YSYEKL. The V gene lost 0 bases and the J gene lost 10 bases, with 22 bases spanning the gap. The CDR3 extends over 18 amino acids. The CDR3 region is CASSQEGSRGRQASPLHF. The CDR3 region has the DNA TGCGCCAGCAGCCAAGAGGGGTCAAGGGGTCGTCAGGCATCACCCCTCCACTTT.

The chain joins TRBV15 to TRBJ2-2; perhaps TRBD1 as D (7 bases). The V end was cut by 0 bases, the J end by 4 bases, with 18 bases between. The CDR3 has 18 residues. Germline V CDR1 and CDR2: LNHNV, YYDKDF (reference sequence). DNA for the CDR3: TGTGCCACCAGCAGAGATCTACTAGGGCAGGGGGGCACCGGGGAGCTGTTTTTT. This sequence encodes CATSRDLLGQGGTGELFF.

The chain joins TRBV28 to TRBJ1-5; weak D call: TRBD1 (5 bases). The V and J ends lost 5 bases and 6 bases respectively, with 8 bases between them. This CDR3 contains 12 residues. The germline V gene encodes CDR1 MDHEN and CDR2 SYDVKM. The CDR3 DNA is TGTGCCAGCAGTCTTCAGGGTCAGCCCCAGCATTTT. This sequence encodes CASSLQGQPQHF.

CDR3 amino acids: CASSETDPDRSYEQYF. The CDR3, as DNA: TGTGCCAGCAGTGAAACCGACCCAGACAGGTCCTACGAGCAGTACTTC. The genes are TRBV25-1 and TRBJ2-7; D is perhaps TRBD1 (6 bases). V lost 2 bases to trimming and J lost 1 base, with 15 bases between them. This CDR3 is 16 amino acids long. Germline lookup yields CDR1 MGHDK and CDR2 SYGVNS.

The chain carries TRBV2 and TRBJ2-1; D ambiguous. Trimming took 4 bases from V and 0 from J, leaving 7 bases between them. The CDR3 is made up of 14 amino acids. Germline V gene lookup returns CDR1 SNHLY and CDR2 FYNNEI. CDR3 in DNA: TGTGCCAGCAGTGGACTCAGCTCCTACAATGAGCAGTTCTTC. It yields the protein CASSGLSSYNEQFF.

The V call is TRBV5-1, the J call TRBJ2-5, with 11 bases matching TRBD2. The DNA end favors TRBJ2-7, so the J call may be wrong. This CDR3 has 17 amino acids. Germline CDR1 SGHRS, CDR2 YFSETQ. CDR3 loop: CASSLASGRMSSYEQYF. The CDR3 bases are TGCGCCAGCAGCTTGGCTAGCGGGAGGATGTCCTCCTACGAGCAGTACTTC.

The V call is TRBV21-1, the J call TRBJ2-3; TRBD2, as called in the table, went unchecked against the DNA. TRBV21-1 represents a pseudogene. CDR3 size: 15 residues. DNA of the CDR3: TGTGCCAGCAACCGGCGATGGAGTTGTACAGATACGCAGTATTTT. Translating it yields CASNRRWSCTDTQYF.

The J gene is TRBJ2-3, the V gene TRBV11-2, with TRBD1 matching 8 bases. The V segment lost 4 bases and the J segment 5 bases; nucleotides outside the gene matches: 2. CDR3 length equals 13 residues. The germline V gene has CDR1 SGHAT and CDR2 FQNNGV. CDR3 amino acids: CASSSTGVDTQYF. The CDR3 DNA is TGTGCCAGCAGCTCGACAGGGGTAGATACGCAGTATTTT. The variable domain in full, completed from reference TRBV11-2 and TRBJ2-3, reads EAGVAQSPRYKIIEKRQSVAFWCNPISGHATLYWYQQILGQGPKLLIQFQNNGVVDDSQLPKDRFSAERLKGVDSTLKIQPAKLEDSAVYLCASSSTGVDTQYFGPGTRLTVL.

The chain has TRBV7-6 and TRBJ2-7; TRBD2 aligns across 9 bases. With 5 bases clipped from V and 1 base from J, the junction kept 6 bases outside the gene matches. The CDR3 covers 15 residues. Germline V CDR1 and CDR2: SGHVS, FNYEAQ. The CDR3 DNA is TGTGCCAGCAGCCCCCGGCTAGCGGGGTCCTACGAGCAGTACTTC. Encoded protein: CASSPRLAGSYEQYF.

This chain connects TRBV9 to TRBJ2-1; a possible D gene is TRBD2 (5 bases). The V gene lost 0 bases and the J gene lost 0 bases, with 19 bases spanning the gap. The CDR3 loop spans 19 amino acids. Per germline, CDR1 SGDLS and CDR2 YYNGEE. CDR3: CASSVGLAGTLSSYNEQFF. The CDR3 DNA reads TGTGCCAGCAGCGTAGGGCTCGCGGGTACCCTAAGCTCCTACAATGAGCAGTTCTTC. Supplemented by reference TRBV9 and TRBJ2-1, the full variable domain reads DSGVTQTPKHLITATGQRVTLRCSPRSGDLSVYWYQQSLDQGLQFLIQYYNGEERAKGNILERFSAQQFPDLHSELNLSSLELGDSALYFCASSVGLAGTLSSYNEQFFGPGTRLTVL.

This clone has just a few counts. The V gene is TRBV30, the J gene TRBJ1-1, with D hard to call. The CDR3 loop spans 13 amino acids. V lost 0 bases, J lost 2 bases, and 7 bases lay in between. Germline V lookup: CDR1 GTSNPN, CDR2 SVGIG (reference sequence). CDR3 residues: CAWSVTVNTEAFF. The CDR3 DNA reads TGTGCCTGGAGTGTAACAGTCAACACTGAAGCTTTCTTT.

V gene TRBV7-6 combines with J gene TRBJ2-5, with 7 bases matching TRBD1. Germline loops: CDR1 SGHVS, CDR2 FNYEAQ. CDR3 length: 14 residues. V was clipped by 5 bases and J by 2 bases; unmatched bases: 5. CDR3 amino acids: CASSATGWQETQYF. The DNA of the CDR3 is TGTGCCAGCAGCGCGACAGGGTGGCAAGAGACCCAGTACTTC.

CDR3 DNA: TGTGCCAGCAGTTACGGCGGTCTAGCGGTGAATGAGCAGTTCTTC. It is translated as CASSYGGLAVNEQFF. V gene TRBV6-6 combines with J gene TRBJ2-1; 7 nucleotides match TRBD2. Losses at the gene ends were 2 bases for V and 7 bases for J; bases not matched to a gene: 8. The germline V gene encodes CDR1 MNHNY and CDR2 SVGAGI (reference sequence). The CDR3 spans 15 residues.